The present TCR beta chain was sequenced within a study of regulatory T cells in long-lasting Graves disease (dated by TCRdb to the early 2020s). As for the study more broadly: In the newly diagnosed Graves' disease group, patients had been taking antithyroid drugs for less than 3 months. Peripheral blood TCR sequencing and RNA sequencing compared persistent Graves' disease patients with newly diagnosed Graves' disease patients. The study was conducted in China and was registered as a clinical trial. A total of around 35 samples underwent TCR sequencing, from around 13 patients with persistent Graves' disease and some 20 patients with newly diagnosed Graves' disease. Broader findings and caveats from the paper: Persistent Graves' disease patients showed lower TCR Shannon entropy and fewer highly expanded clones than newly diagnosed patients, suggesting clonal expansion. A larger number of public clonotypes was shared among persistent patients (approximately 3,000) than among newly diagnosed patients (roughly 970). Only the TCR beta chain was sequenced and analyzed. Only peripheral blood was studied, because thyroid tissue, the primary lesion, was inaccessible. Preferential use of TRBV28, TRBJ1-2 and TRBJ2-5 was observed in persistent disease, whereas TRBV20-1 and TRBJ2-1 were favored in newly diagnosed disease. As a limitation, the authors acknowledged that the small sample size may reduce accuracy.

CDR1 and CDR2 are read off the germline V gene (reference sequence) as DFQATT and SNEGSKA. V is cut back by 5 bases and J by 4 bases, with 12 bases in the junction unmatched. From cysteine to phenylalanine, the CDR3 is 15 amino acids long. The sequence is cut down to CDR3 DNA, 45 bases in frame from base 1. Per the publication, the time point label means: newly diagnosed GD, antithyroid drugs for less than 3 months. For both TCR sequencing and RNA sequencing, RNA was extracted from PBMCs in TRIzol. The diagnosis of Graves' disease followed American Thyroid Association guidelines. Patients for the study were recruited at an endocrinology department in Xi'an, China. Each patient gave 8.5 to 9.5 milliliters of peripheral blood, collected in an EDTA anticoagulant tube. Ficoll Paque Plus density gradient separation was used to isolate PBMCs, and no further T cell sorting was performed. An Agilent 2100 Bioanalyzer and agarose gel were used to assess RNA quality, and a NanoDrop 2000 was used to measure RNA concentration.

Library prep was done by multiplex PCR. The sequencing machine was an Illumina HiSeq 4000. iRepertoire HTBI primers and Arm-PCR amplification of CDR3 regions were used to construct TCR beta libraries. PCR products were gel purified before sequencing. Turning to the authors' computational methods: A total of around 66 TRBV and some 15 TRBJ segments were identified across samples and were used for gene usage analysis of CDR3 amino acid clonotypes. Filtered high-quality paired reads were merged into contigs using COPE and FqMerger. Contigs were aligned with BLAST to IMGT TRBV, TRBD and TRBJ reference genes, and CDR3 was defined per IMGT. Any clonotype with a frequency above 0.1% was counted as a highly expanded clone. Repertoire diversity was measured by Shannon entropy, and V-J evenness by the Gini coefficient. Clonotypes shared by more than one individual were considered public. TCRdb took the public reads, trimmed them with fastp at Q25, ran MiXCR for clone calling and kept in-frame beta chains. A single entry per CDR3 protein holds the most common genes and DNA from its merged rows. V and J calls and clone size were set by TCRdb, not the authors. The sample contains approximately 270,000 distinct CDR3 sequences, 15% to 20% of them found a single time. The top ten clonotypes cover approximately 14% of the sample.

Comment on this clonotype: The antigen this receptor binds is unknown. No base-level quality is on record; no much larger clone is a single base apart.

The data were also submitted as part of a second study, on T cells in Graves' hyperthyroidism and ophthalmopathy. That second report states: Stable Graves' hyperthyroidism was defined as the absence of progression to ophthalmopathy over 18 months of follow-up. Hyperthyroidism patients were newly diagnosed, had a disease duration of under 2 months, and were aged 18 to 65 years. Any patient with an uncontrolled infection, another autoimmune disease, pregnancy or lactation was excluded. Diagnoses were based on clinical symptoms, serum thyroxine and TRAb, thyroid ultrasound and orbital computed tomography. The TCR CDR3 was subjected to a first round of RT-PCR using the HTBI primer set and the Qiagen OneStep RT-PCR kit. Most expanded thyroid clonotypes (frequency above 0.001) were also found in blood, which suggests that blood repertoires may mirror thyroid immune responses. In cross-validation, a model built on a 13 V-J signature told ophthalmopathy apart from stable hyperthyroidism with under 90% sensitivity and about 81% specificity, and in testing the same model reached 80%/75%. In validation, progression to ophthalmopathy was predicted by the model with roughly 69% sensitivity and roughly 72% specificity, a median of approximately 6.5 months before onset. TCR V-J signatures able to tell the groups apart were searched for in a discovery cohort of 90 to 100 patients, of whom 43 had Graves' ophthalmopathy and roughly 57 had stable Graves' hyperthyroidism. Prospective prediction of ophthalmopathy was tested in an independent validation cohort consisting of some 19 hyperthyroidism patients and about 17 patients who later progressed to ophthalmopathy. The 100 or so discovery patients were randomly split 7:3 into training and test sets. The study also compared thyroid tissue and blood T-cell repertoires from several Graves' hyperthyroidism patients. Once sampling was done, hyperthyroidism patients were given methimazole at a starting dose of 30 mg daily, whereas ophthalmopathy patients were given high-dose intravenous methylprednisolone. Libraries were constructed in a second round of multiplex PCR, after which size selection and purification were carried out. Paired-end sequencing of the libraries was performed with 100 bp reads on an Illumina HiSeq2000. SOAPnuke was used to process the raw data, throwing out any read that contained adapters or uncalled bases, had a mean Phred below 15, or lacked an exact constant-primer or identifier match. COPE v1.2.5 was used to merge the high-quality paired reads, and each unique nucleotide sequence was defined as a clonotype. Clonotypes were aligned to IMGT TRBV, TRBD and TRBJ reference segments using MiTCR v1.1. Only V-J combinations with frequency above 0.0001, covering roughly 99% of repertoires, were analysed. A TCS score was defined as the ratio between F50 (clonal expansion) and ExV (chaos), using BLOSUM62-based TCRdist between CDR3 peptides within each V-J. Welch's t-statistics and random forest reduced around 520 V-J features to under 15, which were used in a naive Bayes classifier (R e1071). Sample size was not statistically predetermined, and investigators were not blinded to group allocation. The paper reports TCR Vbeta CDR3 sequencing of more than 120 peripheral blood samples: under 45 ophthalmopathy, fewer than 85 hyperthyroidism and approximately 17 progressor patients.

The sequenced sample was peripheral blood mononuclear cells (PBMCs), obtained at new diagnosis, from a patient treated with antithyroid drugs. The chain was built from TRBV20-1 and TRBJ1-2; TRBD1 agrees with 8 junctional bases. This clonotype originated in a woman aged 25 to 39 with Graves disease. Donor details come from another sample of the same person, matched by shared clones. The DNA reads TGCAGTGCTGGCGGGCAGGGGGCATTGGGCTATGGCTACACCTTC. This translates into CSAGGQGALGYGYTF.